Listed below are T cell receptor beta chains from one sample, sequenced in a study of Ad26.COV2.S vaccination and SARS-CoV-2 variants. TCRdb's table, derived via immunoSEQ multiplex PCR, lists solely in-frame clones and lacks some. The sample yields more than 150,000 clones, about 83% seen once. The sequences come from peripheral blood, collected after recovery from COVID-19. These receptors were obtained from a human donor who had recovered from COVID-19. Both conserved end residues are part of each CDR3. The order of the fields is V gene, clone size, J gene, D gene, CDR3 DNA, CDR3 protein. D genes are given only for firm matches. Where a row states a size, it is once, few, many or the class of an expanded clone; other rows omit it.

v_gene: TRBV4-1
abundance: -
j_gene: TRBJ1-4
d_gene: TRBD1
CDR3nt: TGCGCCAGCAGCCAAGTCTACAGGGGCGATGAAAAACTGTTTTTT
CDR3aa: CASSQVYRGDEKLFF

v_gene: TRBV19
abundance: -
j_gene: TRBJ1-2
d_gene: -
CDR3nt: TGTGCCAGTATCCCAGCCATGGGAGGGGGCTACACCTTC
CDR3aa: CASIPAMGGGYTF

v_gene: TRBV19
abundance: -
j_gene: TRBJ1-2
d_gene: -
CDR3nt: TGTGCCAGTAGTATAAGATTCGGGGACCTCTATGGCTACACCTTC
CDR3aa: CASSIRFGDLYGYTF

v_gene: TRBV21-1
abundance: -
j_gene: TRBJ2-7
d_gene: -
CDR3nt: TGTGCCAGCAGCAAAGCGGAGGGGAACCCCGAGCAGTACTTC
CDR3aa: CASSKAEGNPEQYF

v_gene: TRBV11-2
abundance: few
j_gene: TRBJ2-7
d_gene: -
CDR3nt: TGTGCCAGCAGCTTTGGAAGCGCCTCCTACGAGCAGTACTTC
CDR3aa: CASSFGSASYEQYF

v_gene: TRBV6-5
abundance: -
j_gene: TRBJ1-4
d_gene: -
CDR3nt: TGTGCCAGCAGTTACCAGACAGGCTTTAATGAAAAACTGTTTTTT
CDR3aa: CASSYQTGFNEKLFF

v_gene: TRBV5-1
abundance: -
j_gene: TRBJ2-1
d_gene: -
CDR3nt: TGCGCCAGCAGCCCGGGACTGGTCAATGAGCAGTTCTTC
CDR3aa: CASSPGLVNEQFF

v_gene: TRBV21-1
abundance: -
j_gene: TRBJ1-2
d_gene: -
CDR3nt: TGTGCCAGCACCGGATGGGGGGACTATGGCTACACCTTC
CDR3aa: CASTGWGDYGYTF

v_gene: TRBV28
abundance: -
j_gene: TRBJ1-5
d_gene: -
CDR3nt: TGTGCCAGCAGTTTTTCGAGCAGGCCCAATCAGCCCCAGCATTTT
CDR3aa: CASSFSSRPNQPQHF

v_gene: TRBV28
abundance: -
j_gene: TRBJ2-3
d_gene: -
CDR3nt: TGTGCCAGCTGCACAGGGTTCGACACAGATACGCAGTATTTT
CDR3aa: CASCTGFDTDTQYF

v_gene: TRBV20-1
abundance: -
j_gene: TRBJ1-2
d_gene: -
CDR3nt: TGCAGTGCGTGGGAGTATGGCTACACCTTC
CDR3aa: CSAWEYGYTF

v_gene: TRBV5-5
abundance: -
j_gene: TRBJ2-1
d_gene: -
CDR3nt: TGTGCCAGCAGCCCGGCCTGGTTCTACAATGAGCAGTTCTTC
CDR3aa: CASSPAWFYNEQFF

v_gene: TRBV19
abundance: -
j_gene: TRBJ2-1
d_gene: -
CDR3nt: TGTGCCAGTAGTGAGGGAGCGGCAATCAATGAGCAGTTCTTC
CDR3aa: CASSEGAAINEQFF

v_gene: TRBV18
abundance: -
j_gene: TRBJ1-1
d_gene: -
CDR3nt: TGTGCCAGCTCACCGGGCCAGGATGAAGCTTTCTTT
CDR3aa: CASSPGQDEAFF

v_gene: TRBV9
abundance: -
j_gene: TRBJ2-1
d_gene: TRBD2
CDR3nt: TGTGCCAGCAGCGTTTCGGGACTAGCGGGATCCAATGAGCAGTTCTTC
CDR3aa: CASSVSGLAGSNEQFF

v_gene: TRBV27
abundance: -
j_gene: TRBJ2-2
d_gene: TRBD2
CDR3nt: TGTGCCAGTAGCGGGAGGAACACCGGGGAGCTGTTTTTT
CDR3aa: CASSGRNTGELFF

v_gene: TRBV6-2/TRBV6-3
abundance: -
j_gene: TRBJ1-1
d_gene: TRBD1
CDR3nt: TGTGCCAGCAGTTCCGGACAGGGGGGTAACACTGAAGCTTTCTTT
CDR3aa: CASSSGQGGNTEAFF

v_gene: TRBV6-4
abundance: -
j_gene: TRBJ1-2
d_gene: -
CDR3nt: TGTGCCAGCAGTGATACACCCCAGGCGCCTCTCTATGGCTACACCTTC
CDR3aa: CASSDTPQAPLYGYTF

v_gene: TRBV12-3/TRBV12-4
abundance: -
j_gene: TRBJ2-7
d_gene: -
CDR3nt: TGTGCCAGCCGCGACCAGGGCGAGCAGTACTTC
CDR3aa: CASRDQGEQYF

v_gene: TRBV7-3
abundance: -
j_gene: TRBJ1-1
d_gene: TRBD1
CDR3nt: TGTGCCAGCAGCTTATCAGGGGGGAACACTGAAGCTTTCTTT
CDR3aa: CASSLSGGNTEAFF

v_gene: TRBV28
abundance: few
j_gene: TRBJ1-2
d_gene: -
CDR3nt: TGTGCCAGCAGTTTTCGTTGGGCCGGGGGCTACACCTTC
CDR3aa: CASSFRWAGGYTF

v_gene: TRBV13
abundance: -
j_gene: TRBJ2-1
d_gene: TRBD2
CDR3nt: TGTGCCAGCAGATGGGGAGGGCGGAGAAATGAGCAGTTCTTC
CDR3aa: CASRWGGRRNEQFF

v_gene: TRBV5-1
abundance: -
j_gene: TRBJ1-2
d_gene: TRBD1
CDR3nt: TGCGCCAGCAGCGACCAGGGGGCCCTCTATGGCTACACCTTC
CDR3aa: CASSDQGALYGYTF

v_gene: TRBV10-3
abundance: -
j_gene: TRBJ2-7
d_gene: TRBD2
CDR3nt: TGTGCCATCAGTGTGGAGCGGGAGAGATACGAGCAGTACTTC
CDR3aa: CAISVERERYEQYF

v_gene: TRBV6-2/TRBV6-3
abundance: -
j_gene: TRBJ2-1
d_gene: -
CDR3nt: TGTGCCAGCAGTTTAGGCGGGCCTTACAATGAGCAGTTCTTC
CDR3aa: CASSLGGPYNEQFF

v_gene: TRBV5-8
abundance: -
j_gene: TRBJ1-2
d_gene: TRBD1
CDR3nt: TGTGCCAGCAGCGTCTCGACAGGGCGCTATGGCTACACCTTC
CDR3aa: CASSVSTGRYGYTF

v_gene: TRBV4-1
abundance: -
j_gene: TRBJ2-5
d_gene: -
CDR3nt: TGCGCCAGCAGCCGCCACCCGGGACAACAAGAGACCCAGTACTTC
CDR3aa: CASSRHPGQQETQYF

v_gene: TRBV10-3
abundance: -
j_gene: TRBJ2-3
d_gene: -
CDR3nt: TGTGCCATCAGTGGGCTCGCCCGCACAGATACGCAGTATTTT
CDR3aa: CAISGLARTDTQYF

v_gene: TRBV4-1
abundance: -
j_gene: TRBJ2-3
d_gene: -
CDR3nt: TGCGCCAGCAGCCAAGGGGGATACTTTAGCACAGATACGCAGTATTTT
CDR3aa: CASSQGGYFSTDTQYF

v_gene: TRBV7-3
abundance: -
j_gene: TRBJ1-5
d_gene: TRBD1
CDR3nt: TGTGCCAGCAGCTTACGGTTGGGGACAGGGAGAAGCAATCAGCCCCAGCATTTT
CDR3aa: CASSLRLGTGRSNQPQHF

v_gene: TRBV5-5
abundance: -
j_gene: TRBJ2-7
d_gene: -
CDR3nt: TGTGCCAGCAGCTTGATGGGCTACGAGCAGTACTTC
CDR3aa: CASSLMGYEQYF

v_gene: TRBV5-6
abundance: -
j_gene: TRBJ1-2
d_gene: -
CDR3nt: TGTGCCAGCAGCCCGGGGTCCGTCAACTATGGCTACACCTTC
CDR3aa: CASSPGSVNYGYTF

v_gene: TRBV19
abundance: -
j_gene: TRBJ2-7
d_gene: -
CDR3nt: TGTGCCAGTAGTATAAGGCGCAGCGCCGACGAGCAGTACTTC
CDR3aa: CASSIRRSADEQYF

v_gene: TRBV10-2
abundance: -
j_gene: TRBJ2-3
d_gene: TRBD2
CDR3nt: TGCGCCAGCACCTGGGGGGGGGAGGGAACGCAGTATTTT
CDR3aa: CASTWGGEGTQYF

v_gene: TRBV7-8
abundance: -
j_gene: TRBJ1-6
d_gene: TRBD1
CDR3nt: TGTGCCAGCAGTCGTCGACAGGGGGCGGATTCACCCCTCCACTTT
CDR3aa: CASSRRQGADSPLHF

v_gene: TRBV11-3
abundance: -
j_gene: TRBJ2-7
d_gene: TRBD1
CDR3nt: TGTGCCAGCAGCCCGGGACAGGGACCTACAGAGCAGTACTTC
CDR3aa: CASSPGQGPTEQYF

v_gene: TRBV6-6
abundance: -
j_gene: TRBJ1-3
d_gene: -
CDR3nt: TGTGCCAGCAGGGCCCAGGGGAGCACTGGAAACACCATATATTTT
CDR3aa: CASRAQGSTGNTIYF

v_gene: TRBV10-3
abundance: -
j_gene: TRBJ2-2
d_gene: -
CDR3nt: TGTGCCATAGGCGGGACCACCGGGGAGCTGTTTTTT
CDR3aa: CAIGGTTGELFF

v_gene: TRBV11-2
abundance: -
j_gene: TRBJ1-1
d_gene: -
CDR3nt: TGTGCCAGCAGCTTATGGGAGGGCGGCACTGAAGCTTTCTTT
CDR3aa: CASSLWEGGTEAFF

v_gene: TRBV27
abundance: -
j_gene: TRBJ2-7
d_gene: -
CDR3nt: TGTGCCAGCAGTTCGTTCGGGACGGGACCCTACGAGCAGTACTTC
CDR3aa: CASSSFGTGPYEQYF

v_gene: TRBV10-3
abundance: few
j_gene: TRBJ1-2
d_gene: TRBD1
CDR3nt: TGTGCCATCAGTGATATCCCGGGACAGTCTATTGGCTACACCTTC
CDR3aa: CAISDIPGQSIGYTF

v_gene: TRBV20-1
abundance: -
j_gene: TRBJ2-5
d_gene: -
CDR3nt: TGCAAGGGCTTATACCAAGAGACCCAGTACTTC
CDR3aa: CKGLYQETQYF

v_gene: TRBV10-3
abundance: once
j_gene: TRBJ2-5
d_gene: -
CDR3nt: TGTGCCATCAGTCCCGGACAGAGCCTCCAAGAGACCCAGTACTTC
CDR3aa: CAISPGQSLQETQYF

v_gene: TRBV4-1
abundance: -
j_gene: TRBJ1-5
d_gene: -
CDR3nt: TGCGCCAGCAGCCCCCGGCGGGGGAGCAATCAGCCCCAGCATTTT
CDR3aa: CASSPRRGSNQPQHF

v_gene: TRBV5-1
abundance: -
j_gene: TRBJ2-5
d_gene: TRBD2
CDR3nt: TGCGCCAGCAGGGCCGGGACTAGCGGGGTGGAGACCCAGTACTTC
CDR3aa: CASRAGTSGVETQYF

v_gene: TRBV11-2
abundance: -
j_gene: TRBJ2-2
d_gene: -
CDR3nt: TGTGCCAGCGCCCTCGCCGGGGGGCGCAGCACCGGGGAGCTGTTTTTT
CDR3aa: CASALAGGRSTGELFF